This T cell receptor (beta chain) emerged from a study of T cell responses to AZD1222 COVID-19 vaccine (TCRdb year 2021). About the full investigation: AZD1222 recipients whose second dose came at about 4 weeks and those whose second dose came at about 12 weeks were combined into one group, since spike-specific TCR depth and breadth did not differ between the two schedules. TCR sequencing covered about 230 trial participants: about 210 given two doses of AZD1222 and 26 given two doses of MenACWY control vaccine. Trial participants were enrolled into age subgroups of 18-55, 56-69 and 70-plus years, which contained roughly 140, 27 and 60 TCR-sequenced participants, respectively.

The CDR3 regions of human TCRbeta chains were analyzed by immunosequencing. Processing in the source paper ran as follows. Repertoire TCRs were matched against a reference library of SARS-CoV-2-specific TCRs generated with the MIRA antigen-specificity platform. Breadth meant the fraction of unique TCRs that were SARS-CoV-2-associated, whereas depth meant the fraction of total T cells that were SARS-CoV-2-associated. Using the MIRA data, each spike-specific TCR was assigned both to the spike region to which the TCR was reactive and to a CD4 or CD8 class. Log10-transformed breadth and depth values were compared by one-way ANOVA with Sidak's multiple comparisons tests. TCRdb holds this immuneACCESS table with in-frame rearrangements only. Some clones are missing; in checked studies, unresolved V genes explain under half, and the rest has no known cause. That table supplies the V and J calls and clone size; D and trimming were determined from the DNA. Recorded for this sample are about 85,000 clones; around 86% of them occurred a single time. The ten largest clones take up approximately 8% of the sample.

Its CDR3 holds 17 amino acids, cysteine through phenylalanine. Only CDR3 DNA is held: 51 bases, read in frame from base 1. CDR1 is given as ENHRY and CDR2 as SYGVKD, both from the germline V gene. V loses 6 bases at its end and J loses 0 bases; junction bases beyond the gene matches: 6. The time point label of this sample denotes: baseline before first vaccination. The vaccinee samples were drawn from two UK trials, COV001 and COV002, one of which was a single-blind randomized controlled phase 2/3 trial testing AZD1222 (ChAdOx1 nCoV-19) in healthy adults. Trial participant PBMC samples were collected at day 0 and day 28 after the second dose for TCRbeta chain sequencing. Overall study outcomes, separate from this receptor: Most participants were white British and females outnumbered males, and the authors suggested that clonal diversity may have been underestimated. Reportedly, almost half of the unique spike-specific TCRs recognized epitopes lying outside the regions that are mutated in the B.1.351 and B.1.1.7 variants. Only a handful of AZD1222 recipients were SARS-CoV-2 seropositive at baseline, limiting conclusions about previously exposed vaccinees. In the small 56-69-year group, the increase in depth fell short of significance, most likely because of low power. After two AZD1222 doses, spike-specific TCR breadth and depth were significantly higher than at day 0 and than in MenACWY recipients. Because no samples from the day 14 peak response were available, repertoires could be characterized only after the peak T cell response. CD4 TCRs associated with the vaccine covered the entire spike protein, and the dominant responses were in regions 160-218 and 743-854.

A word on this clone: There is no known antigen for this receptor. The input lacks base qualities; no much larger clone sits a single base away.

The sample here was peripheral blood, taken on day 0 of AZD1222 vaccination. The sequence is built from TRBV10-3 and TRBJ2-3, and 13 junctional nucleotides match TRBD2. The source of this sequence is an adult in good health. DNA sequence: TGTGCCATCAGAGGGACTAGCGGGACCGCTAGCACAGATACGCAGTATTTT. Its product reads: CAIRGTSGTASTDTQYF.